A single sample is the source of the 17 T cell receptor beta chains below, sequenced in a study of T-cell memory formation after mild COVID-19. MiXCR, applied by TCRdb to the 5' RACE reads, yields one record per CDR3 protein. The sample gives some 120,000 distinct CDR3 sequences, about 15% of which show up once; approximately 15% is in the top ten. Sequencing was carried out using PBMCs or a T cell subset sorted from them (not recorded which). The source of these receptors is an adult woman who had mild COVID-19 (a few samples of this study predate the infection). Cell type and time point are not known.

There are a few counts of this clonotype. This rearrangement joins TRBV18 to TRBJ2-7, with 10 bases identical to TRBD2. V dropped 0 bases and J dropped 0; count of bases not matched to a gene: 2. Germline V gene lookup returns CDR1 KGHSH and CDR2 LQKENI. The CDR3 extends over 16 amino acids. Here the CDR3 DNA reads TGTGCCAGCTCACCACCGAGCGGGAGGGCCTCCTACGAGCAGTACTTC. Residues: CASSPPSGRASYEQYF.

This clonotype has ten or more counts. The V gene is TRBV20-1, the J gene TRBJ2-7, with 9 bases that match TRBD1. The ends lost 4 bases at V and 7 bases at J; junction bases unmatched: 8. The CDR3 sequence is 13 residues long. Germline V gene lookup returns CDR1 DFQATT and CDR2 SNEGSKA (reference sequence). CDR3 loop: CSAKQGASREQYF. The CDR3 bases are TGCAGTGCTAAACAGGGGGCGTCGAGGGAGCAGTACTTC.

This clonotype was found a few times. The chain is built from TRBV15 and TRBJ2-3; possibly TRBD2 for D (5 bases). The germline V gene encodes CDR1 LNHNV and CDR2 YYDKDF (reference sequence). The germline V and J ends were trimmed by 0 bases and 6 bases, with 13 bases remaining between them. CDR3 length: 15 amino acids. The CDR3 sequence: CATSRDRRSVDTQYF. As DNA, the CDR3 is TGTGCCACCAGCAGAGATAGGAGGAGTGTCGATACGCAGTATTTT.

This clonotype was counted only a few times. The CDR3 protein is CASSLSSGLAPNNEQFF. The CDR3 bases are TGTGCCAGCAGCTTAAGTTCGGGACTAGCGCCGAACAATGAGCAGTTCTTC. This chain links TRBV7-3 with TRBJ2-1; 10 nucleotides match TRBD2. V was clipped by 1 base and J by 5 bases; unmatched bases: 8. The germline V gene encodes CDR1 SGHTA and CDR2 FQGTGA. This CDR3 contains 17 residues.

The chain recombines TRBV4-3 with TRBJ1-2; TRBD1 matches at 7 bases. The CDR3 is made up of 17 amino acids. From germline, CDR1 is LGHNA and CDR2 YSLEER. V lost 3 bases and J lost 3; bases outside the gene matches: 13. CDR3 bases: TGCGCCAGCAGCCACGAATTGGAGGGGGCGCCTCACTATGGCTACACCTTC. Protein: CASSHELEGAPHYGYTF.

The chain recombines TRBV5-1 with TRBJ1-1; 7 bases map to TRBD1. The germline V gene encodes CDR1 SGHRS and CDR2 YFSETQ. The junction had 9 bases not matched to a gene; V was cut back by 0 bases and J by 4 bases. The CDR3 length is 16 residues. The CDR3 sequence is CASSLAGRGLGTEAFF. The DNA for the CDR3 is TGCGCCAGCAGCTTGGCCGGTAGGGGGCTTGGCACTGAAGCTTTCTTT.

This clonotype has only a few counts. The DNA for the CDR3 is TGTGCCAGCAGTCACCATGTGGCTTCGCAGGGAGACGGAAACACCATATATTTT. Translated: CASSHHVASQGDGNTIYF. The chain combines TRBV6-6 with TRBJ1-3, with D tentatively TRBD1 (5 bases). In germline, CDR1 is MNHNY, CDR2 SVGAGI (reference sequence). The CDR3 has 18 residues. V was shortened by 5 bases and J by 4 bases, with 24 bases between the two germline ends.

This clonotype showed up just a few times. V usage is TRBV9 and J usage is TRBJ2-7; D not certain. Trimming cost V 4 bases and J 12 bases, with 8 bases left between them. The CDR3 is 9 residues long. Germline-derived CDR1 and CDR2 are SGDLS and YYNGEE. The CDR3 nucleotides are TGTGCCAGCAGCCCCCGGGCGTACTTC. The encoded protein is CASSPRAYF.

The chain carries TRBV19 and TRBJ2-7; D may be TRBD1 (5 bases). There are 14 residues in the CDR3. V was clipped by 4 bases and J by 1 base, with 11 bases between them. Per germline, CDR1 LNHDA and CDR2 SQIVND (reference sequence). The DNA of the CDR3 is TGTGCCAGTAGTACGACAGTTTCTTCCTACGAGCAGTACTTC. Translation: CASSTTVSSYEQYF.

The J gene is TRBJ2-1, the V gene TRBV27; perhaps TRBD2 as D (5 bases). The V end lost 6 bases, the J end lost 0 bases, and 12 bases lay between the germline ends. CDR1 is MNHEY and CDR2 is SMNVEV in the germline V gene (reference sequence). The CDR3 contains 15 residues. The CDR3 sequence is CASSFTGSSYNEQFF. The CDR3 coding sequence is TGTGCCAGCAGCTTCACGGGGAGCTCCTACAATGAGCAGTTCTTC.

This clonotype was seen more than once but under ten times. V and J are TRBV12-3 or TRBV12-4 and TRBJ2-2, with 8 bases matching TRBD1. After removal of 6 bases from V and 0 bases from J, the junction contained 6 bases not matched to a gene. This CDR3 is built from 16 residues. The CDR3 DNA follows: TGTGCCAGCAGCCAACAGGGGGTGGCGAACACCGGGGAGCTGTTTTTT. Its translation is CASSQQGVANTGELFF.

This clonotype has only a few counts. This chain connects TRBV5-1 to TRBJ1-4; D gene unclear. CDR3 length: 15 amino acids. Trimming cost V 3 bases and J 8 bases, with 17 bases left between them. Germline V CDR1 and CDR2: SGHRS, YFSETQ. The CDR3 reads CASSSGLREGEKLFF. The CDR3 DNA reads as TGCGCCAGCAGCTCCGGCCTCCGAGAAGGGGAAAAACTGTTTTTT.

The V and J genes are TRBV7-9 and TRBJ2-5; the D gene is possibly TRBD2 (6 bases). The V end was cut by 3 bases, the J end by 4 bases, with 9 bases between. This CDR3 spans 13 amino acids. Germline CDR1 reads SEHNR; CDR2 reads FQNEAQ (reference sequence). The CDR3 sequence is CASSLGEVETQYF. CDR3 in DNA: TGTGCCAGCAGCTTGGGGGAGGTAGAGACCCAGTACTTC.

To note about this clonotype: Germline is not matched at one junction end, which may reflect a read error. The genes are TRBV10-3 and TRBJ2-2, with 9 bases that match TRBD2. Germline assignment: CDR1 ENHRY and CDR2 SYGVKD. The CDR3 loop spans 16 amino acids. The DNA of the CDR3 is TGTGCCGTCAGTCCTAGCGGGAACATCGGCCCCGGGGAGCTGTTTTTT. It specifies CAVSPSGNIGPGELFF.

This chain joins TRBV10-2 and TRBJ1-2, with TRBD1 as a possible D gene (5 bases). The CDR3 is made up of 12 amino acids. V gave up 3 bases and J gave up 6 bases, with 8 bases separating them. The germline V gene encodes CDR1 WSHSY and CDR2 SAAADI. This chain's CDR3 is CASSDSTDGYTF. The CDR3 bases are TGCGCCAGCAGTGATTCGACAGATGGCTACACCTTC.

The V call is TRBV12-3 or TRBV12-4, the J call TRBJ2-2, with TRBD2 identical over 10 bases. CDR3 length: 20 residues. V lost 3 bases, J lost 4 bases, and 17 bases stayed unmatched. CDR3 region: CASSFATPSPSGRPTGELFF. DNA of the CDR3: TGTGCCAGCAGTTTCGCCACACCAAGTCCTAGCGGGAGACCCACCGGGGAGCTGTTTTTT.

This clonotype was seen a handful of times. The chain carries TRBV5-1 and TRBJ2-1; D possibly corresponds to TRBD2 (5 bases). The CDR3 runs 17 residues. V lost 4 bases and J 4 bases, leaving 21 bases between the germline ends. Germline V gives CDR1 SGHRS, CDR2 YFSETQ. The DNA for the CDR3 is TGCGCCAGCAGCGCTAGGAAAACTTCGGACTCTTACAATGAGCAGTTCTTC. This translates into CASSARKTSDSYNEQFF.